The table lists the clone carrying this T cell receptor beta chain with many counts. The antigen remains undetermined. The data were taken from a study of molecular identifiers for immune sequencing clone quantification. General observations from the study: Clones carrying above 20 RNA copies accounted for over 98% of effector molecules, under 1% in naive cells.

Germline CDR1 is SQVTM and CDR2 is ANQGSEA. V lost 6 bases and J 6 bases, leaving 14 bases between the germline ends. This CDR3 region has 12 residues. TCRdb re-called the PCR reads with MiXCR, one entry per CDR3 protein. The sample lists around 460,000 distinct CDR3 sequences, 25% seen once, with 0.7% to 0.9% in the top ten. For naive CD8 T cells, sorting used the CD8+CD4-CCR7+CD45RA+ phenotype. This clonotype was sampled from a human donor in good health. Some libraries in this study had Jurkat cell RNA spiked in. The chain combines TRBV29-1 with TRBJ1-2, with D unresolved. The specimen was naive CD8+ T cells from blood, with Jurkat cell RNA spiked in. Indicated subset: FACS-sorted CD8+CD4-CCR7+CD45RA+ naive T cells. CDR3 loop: CSVGAGADGYTF. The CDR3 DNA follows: TGCAGCGTCGGTGCAGGAGCGGATGGCTACACCTTC. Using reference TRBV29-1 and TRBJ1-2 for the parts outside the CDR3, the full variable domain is SAVISQKPSRDICQRGTSLTIQCQVDSQVTMMFWYRQQPGQSLTLIATANQGSEATYESGFVIDKFPISRPNLTFSTLTVSNMSPEDSSIYLCSVGAGADGYTFGSGTRLTVV.